The clone carrying this T cell receptor (beta chain) came up many times. Its cognate antigen is unknown. This specimen belongs to a study of T cells in Graves' hyperthyroidism and ophthalmopathy. General observations from the study: It was a median about 6 months before onset that the model predicted ophthalmopathy.

RNA transcripts yielded amplified TCR beta CDR3 regions. Carried out on the TCR CDR3, a first-round RT-PCR used the HTBI primer set. Each CDR3 protein gets one entry after TCRdb re-called the multiplex PCR reads with MiXCR. This sample has about 510,000 distinct CDR3 sequences, with 14% found just once. The V end lost 4 bases, the J end lost 4 bases, and 14 bases lay between the germline ends. This CDR3 comprises 15 residues. The clonotype comes from a woman aged 40 to 55 with Graves' hyperthyroidism. The sequencing input was blood. This chain connects TRBV12-3 or TRBV12-4 to TRBJ2-1, with D perhaps TRBD2 (5 bases). This CDR3 is CASSSTWTDYNEQFF. DNA for the CDR3: TGTGCCAGCAGTTCCACATGGACTGATTACAATGAGCAGTTCTTC.